A single sample gave rise to the 13 T cell receptor beta chains below, sequenced in a study of Ad26.COV2.S vaccination and SARS-CoV-2 variants. Treatment here: around 19 received Ad26.COV2.S at low or high dose, single or two shots; several received placebo; per-sample allocation not given. Samples were taken on day 63 after the first vaccine or placebo injection. The assay was immunoSEQ multiplex PCR, and TCRdb's table has in-frame clones only and misses some. In the table there are around 420,000 clones, 70% to 90% of which are singletons. The input for sequencing was peripheral blood, taken in a trial of Ad26.COV2.S vaccine versus placebo. These receptors all come from a person aged 18-65 years who received the Ad26.COV2.S COVID-19 vaccine or a placebo.

The V and J genes are TRBV11-3 and TRBJ2-3; maybe TRBD1 (5 bases). Germline-derived CDR1 and CDR2 are SGHNT and YENEEA. V gave up 5 bases and J gave up 2 bases, with 14 bases separating them. This CDR3 has 15 residues. In DNA, the CDR3 is TGTGCCAGCAGCCCAGGGTCATTAGTCACAGATACGCAGTATTTT. The encoded protein is CASSPGSLVTDTQYF.

The chain recombines TRBV6-5 with TRBJ2-1, with 9 bases identical to TRBD1. Germline V gene data show CDR1 as MNHEY and CDR2 as SVGAGI. The junction had 10 bases not matched to a gene; V was cut back by 4 bases and J by 6 bases. CDR3 length: 16 residues. CDR3 in DNA: TGTGCCAGCAGTTGGGGCCGGGACAGGGCGAGCAATGAGCAGTTCTTC. Encoded protein: CASSWGRDRASNEQFF.

The table lists this clone with a few counts. CDR3 residues: CASSVDLLTGELFF. The CDR3, as DNA: TGTGCCAGCAGCGTAGACCTTCTCACCGGGGAGCTGTTTTTT. The V and J genes are TRBV9 and TRBJ2-2; D gene ambiguous. From germline, CDR1 is SGDLS and CDR2 YYNGEE. This CDR3 comprises 14 residues. Trimming shortened V by 0 bases and J by 4 bases, and 7 bases separated the two germline ends. Full variable domain (rest looked up from reference TRBV9 and TRBJ2-2): DSGVTQTPKHLITATGQRVTLRCSPRSGDLSVYWYQQSLDQGLQFLIQYYNGEERAKGNILERFSAQQFPDLHSELNLSSLELGDSALYFCASSVDLLTGELFFGEGSRLTVL.

The chain carries TRBV4-3 and TRBJ2-3; TRBD2 matches 15 bases. Losses at the gene ends were 3 bases for V and 6 bases for J; bases not matched to a gene: 7. This CDR3 contains 17 residues. Germline loops: CDR1 LGHNA, CDR2 YSLEER. CDR3 region: CASSHHGGTSGGDTQYF. The CDR3, as DNA: TGCGCCAGCAGCCACCACGGAGGGACTAGCGGGGGGGATACGCAGTATTTT.

The gene calls are TRBV7-9 and TRBJ1-6; the D is unclear. The CDR3 is 11 residues long. In germline, CDR1 is SEHNR, CDR2 FQNEAQ (reference sequence). Trimming shortened V by 4 bases and J by 7 bases, and 2 bases separated the two germline ends. In DNA form, the CDR3 reads TGTGCCAGCAGCTCGAATTCACCCCTCCACTTT. Protein product: CASSSNSPLHF.

V gene TRBV4-3 combines with J gene TRBJ2-5; TRBD2 agrees at 11 bases. Germline values: CDR1 LGHNA, CDR2 YSLEER. V gave up 4 bases and J gave up 2 bases; unmatched junction bases: 9. The CDR3 length is 17 residues. CDR3 sequence reads: CASSLALTSGAQETQYF. The CDR3 nucleotides read TGCGCCAGCAGCCTAGCCCTGACTAGCGGGGCGCAAGAGACCCAGTACTTC.

J is TRBJ2-7 and V is TRBV28; D is possibly TRBD2 (5 bases). The V end was cut by 3 bases, the J end by 6 bases, with 12 bases between. The germline V gene has CDR1 MDHEN and CDR2 SYDVKM. The CDR3 is made up of 13 amino acids. CDR3 protein: CASSFTRTGEQYF. DNA of the CDR3: TGTGCCAGCAGTTTCACTAGGACGGGCGAGCAGTACTTC.

The chain carries TRBV4-2 and TRBJ2-7; TRBD1 matches at 9 bases. J lost 2 bases, V lost 0 bases, and 2 bases had no gene match. Germline V gene sequence: CDR1 LGHNA, CDR2 YNFKEQ. This CDR3 is 15 amino acids long. CDR3 in DNA: TGTGCCAGCAGCCAAGAGGGACAGGGACCCTACGAGCAGTACTTC. This translates into CASSQEGQGPYEQYF.

This clone was picked up one time. The genes are TRBV30 and TRBJ2-5; D call uncertain. Trimming removed 2 bases from V and 5 bases from J, with 18 bases in between. CDR3 length equals 15 residues. The germline CDR1 and CDR2 sequences are GTSNPN and SVGIG (reference sequence). The CDR3 reads CAWSPQARIGETQYF. CDR3 DNA sequence: TGTGCCTGGAGTCCCCAAGCAAGGATAGGGGAGACCCAGTACTTC. Variable domain in full (rest from reference TRBV30 and TRBJ2-5): SQTIHQWPATLVQPVGSPLSLECTVEGTSNPNLYWYRQAAGRGLQLLFYSVGIGQISSEVPQNLSASRPQDRQFILSSKKLLLSDSGFYLCAWSPQARIGETQYFGPGTRLLVL.

J is TRBJ2-2 and V is TRBV28; D is ambiguous. The germline V and J ends were trimmed by 3 bases and 1 base, with 6 bases remaining between them. Germline CDR1 reads MDHEN; CDR2 reads SYDVKM. CDR3 length: 14 residues. CDR3 loop: CASSFGRNTGELFF. The DNA of the CDR3 is TGTGCCAGCAGTTTCGGGCGGAACACCGGGGAGCTGTTTTTT.

V and J are TRBV27 and TRBJ2-4, with a possible D match to TRBD1 (6 bases). Deletions cut 2 bases from V and 7 bases from J, with 15 bases between. CDR3 length: 15 residues. Germline V gene sequence: CDR1 MNHEY, CDR2 SMNVEV (reference sequence). CDR3 coding DNA: TGTGCCAGCAGTTTAAATTATAGGCAGGGGAACATTCAGTACTTC. It encodes CASSLNYRQGNIQYF.

CDR3 DNA sequence: TGCGCCAGCAGCCAGAAGGCAGGGGGCGCCTCCGGGGAGCTGTTTTTT. Translated, it gives CASSQKAGGASGELFF. This sequence joins TRBV4-1 and TRBJ2-2, with 8 bases fitting TRBD1. Looked up from germline, CDR1 is MGHRA and CDR2 is YSYEKL. The CDR3 consists of 16 residues. Trimming at V came to 3 bases and at J to 6 bases, leaving 9 bases not matched to a gene.

This clone was recorded once. V is TRBV18 and J is TRBJ1-1, with D perhaps matching TRBD1 (6 bases). The germline V and J ends were trimmed by 5 bases and 3 bases, with 10 bases remaining between them. The CDR3 has 13 residues. Germline values: CDR1 KGHSH, CDR2 LQKENI. The CDR3 region is CASSDRQDTEAFF. The CDR3 DNA is TGTGCCAGCTCAGACCGACAGGACACTGAAGCTTTCTTT. Full variable domain (rest looked up from reference TRBV18 and TRBJ1-1): NAGVMQNPRHLVRRRGQEARLRCSPMKGHSHVYWYRQLPEEGLKFMVYLQKENIIDESGMPKERFSAEFPKEGPSILRIQQVVRGDSAAYFCASSDRQDTEAFFGQGTRLTVV.